What follows are 24 T cell receptor beta chains derived from one specimen sequenced in a study of T cells in Graves' hyperthyroidism and ophthalmopathy. The CDR3 regions of TCR beta were amplified from RNA transcripts. The HTBI set primed first-round TCR CDR3 RT-PCR. Each CDR3 protein gets one entry after TCRdb re-called the multiplex PCR reads with MiXCR. The table shows 640,000 or so distinct CDR3 sequences, with more than 13% occurring only once. Sequenced: blood. These receptors were collected from a woman aged 18-30 years with Graves' ophthalmopathy.

This clonotype occurred a few times. The rearrangement joins TRBV6-2 or TRBV6-3 to TRBJ2-1; D uncertain. Germline CDR1 and CDR2: MNHEY and SVGEGT. The ends were cut back, 6 bases at V and 3 bases at J, with 15 bases in the middle. This CDR3 has 15 residues. The CDR3 DNA sequence: TGTGCCAGCAGCCGATTCGGTAGGGACTACAATGAGCAGTTCTTC. It translates to CASSRFGRDYNEQFF.

V is TRBV28 and J is TRBJ2-5, with TRBD2 matching 7 bases. There are 16 residues in the CDR3. Germline trimming cut 8 bases from V and 3 bases from J; bases unmatched to any gene: 15. The germline V gene has CDR1 MDHEN and CDR2 SYDVKM. The CDR3 region is CASSSNAGLMKETQYF. DNA of the CDR3: TGTGCCAGCTCATCGAACGCGGGACTAATGAAAGAGACCCAGTACTTC.

This clonotype was counted ten times or more. V and J are TRBV5-5 and TRBJ2-1; D remains unclear. V lost 0 bases, J lost 8 bases, and 9 bases lay in between. The germline CDR1 and CDR2 sequences are SGHKS and YYEKEE (reference sequence). The CDR3 extends over 13 amino acids. DNA for the CDR3: TGTGCCAGCAGCTTGGGTAGTCGGGATGAGCAGTTCTTC. It encodes CASSLGSRDEQFF.

The chain has TRBV30 and TRBJ2-7; D is unresolved. V was shortened by 0 bases and J by 4 bases, with 10 bases between the two germline ends. Germline V gene sequence: CDR1 GTSNPN, CDR2 SVGIG (reference sequence). The CDR3 runs 13 residues. CDR3: CAWSVQVGYEQYF. CDR3 DNA: TGTGCCTGGAGTGTACAAGTGGGTTACGAGCAGTACTTC.

This clonotype was seen ten or more times. V is TRBV6-1 and J is TRBJ2-3; 9 nucleotides agree with TRBD2. From germline, CDR1 is MNHNS and CDR2 SASEGT. The CDR3 totals 16 residues. Unmatched junction bases numbered 11, after V lost 6 bases and J lost 4 bases. CDR3 sequence reads: CASRLGTSTLPDTQYF. The CDR3 bases are TGTGCCAGCAGACTTGGGACTAGCACTCTCCCAGATACGCAGTATTTT.

In its sample, this clonotype was seen many times. The chain recombines TRBV2 with TRBJ2-3; the match to TRBD1 covers 8 bases. The germline V gene encodes CDR1 SNHLY and CDR2 FYNNEI. The CDR3 covers 15 residues. With 7 bases clipped from V and 2 bases from J, the junction kept 8 bases outside the gene matches. This chain's CDR3 is CASTGQGATTDTQYF. In DNA, the CDR3 is TGTGCCAGCACCGGCCAGGGGGCTACCACAGATACGCAGTATTTT.

This clonotype showed up just a few times. The CDR3, as DNA: TGTGCCAGCAGCCGGGGGTTTACAGGGGCTAACTATGGCTACACCTTC. It specifies CASSRGFTGANYGYTF. The V call is TRBV3-1, the J call TRBJ1-2; 7 positions agree with TRBD1. Germline V lookup: CDR1 LGHDT, CDR2 YNNKEL (reference sequence). The CDR3 runs to 16 residues. V shed 4 bases, J shed 0 bases, and the junction held 8 bases outside the gene matches.

This clonotype occurred many times. V is TRBV2 and J is TRBJ2-1; 11 bases are shared with TRBD2. Germline V CDR1 and CDR2: SNHLY, FYNNEI. V shed 6 bases, J shed 6 bases, and the junction held 4 bases outside the gene matches. The CDR3 contains 14 residues. The chain's CDR3 is CASRDSGRGNEQFF. CDR3 bases: TGTGCCAGCAGGGATAGCGGGAGGGGCAATGAGCAGTTCTTC.

This clonotype appeared many times. V is TRBV28 and J is TRBJ1-6; the D gene is possibly TRBD1 (5 bases). The CDR3 runs 16 residues. The V end lost 4 bases, the J end lost 7 bases, and 17 bases lay between the germline ends. From germline, CDR1 is MDHEN and CDR2 SYDVKM. CDR3 sequence: CASSSGGVRLNSPLHF. In nucleotides, the CDR3 is TGTGCCAGCAGTTCCGGGGGGGTCCGGCTCAATTCACCCCTCCACTTT.

This clonotype was seen ten or more times. The V call is TRBV28, the J call TRBJ2-7, with 10 bases lining up with TRBD2. J gave up 5 bases and V 5 bases, and 9 bases lay outside the gene matches. CDR3 length: 15 residues. Germline V lookup: CDR1 MDHEN, CDR2 SYDVKM. DNA of the CDR3: TGTGCCAGCAGTCCCCTGGGACTAGCGTTCCACGAGCAGTACTTC. It translates to CASSPLGLAFHEQYF.

This clonotype has at least ten counts. The CDR3 protein is CAAQGAKGAGTDTQYF. CDR3 nucleotide sequence: TGTGCCGCTCAGGGGGCTAAAGGGGCTGGCACAGATACGCAGTATTTT. This sequence joins TRBV24-1 and TRBJ2-3; 8 bases match TRBD1. CDR3 length equals 16 residues. In germline, CDR1 is KGHDR, CDR2 SFDVKD. V lost 12 bases and J lost 1; bases outside the gene matches: 14.

There are a few counts of this clonotype. The chain joins TRBV20-1 to TRBJ2-1, with 7 bases aligning to TRBD2. Germline assignment: CDR1 DFQATT and CDR2 SNEGSKA (reference sequence). The junction had 7 bases not matched to a gene; V was cut back by 7 bases and J by 1 base. CDR3 size: 14 residues. The CDR3 region has the DNA TGCAGTGTTGATGCTAGCGGATCCTACAATGAGCAGTTCTTC. As protein: CSVDASGSYNEQFF.

V gene TRBV11-2 combines with J gene TRBJ2-5, with D tentatively TRBD1 (6 bases). The V and J ends lost 5 bases and 4 bases respectively, with 8 bases between them. From germline, CDR1 is SGHAT and CDR2 FQNNGV. The CDR3 has 12 residues. The CDR3 protein is CASSTTGETQYF. CDR3 nucleotide sequence: TGTGCCAGCAGCACGACAGGAGAGACCCAGTACTTC.

V and J are TRBV4-1 and TRBJ1-1; TRBD1 agrees at 10 bases. Trimming cost V 2 bases and J 1 base; bases outside gene matches: 7. Per the germline V gene, CDR1 is MGHRA and CDR2 is YSYEKL. CDR3 length: 17 residues. The CDR3 protein is CASSQRDRGGGNTEAFF. The DNA for the CDR3 is TGCGCCAGCAGCCAACGGGACAGGGGAGGGGGGAACACTGAAGCTTTCTTT.

There are many counts of this clonotype. The chain joins TRBV18 to TRBJ1-1; no firm D call. CDR1 KGHSH and CDR2 LQKENI come from the germline V gene. The CDR3 has 12 amino acids. V shed 4 bases and J shed 8 bases, with 11 bases lying between them. The CDR3 sequence is CASSLEASEAFF. The DNA of the CDR3 is TGTGCCAGCTCACTCGAGGCCAGCGAAGCTTTCTTT.

V is TRBV30 and J is TRBJ1-1; TRBD1 might be the D (6 bases). Germline values: CDR1 GTSNPN, CDR2 SVGIG (reference sequence). The CDR3 has 15 residues. Trimming pared 1 base from V and 5 bases from J, leaving 17 bases between. For the CDR3, the DNA is TGTGCCTGGAGTGACTGGGTAAGGGGGGGGACTGAAGCTTTCTTT. Translated: CAWSDWVRGGTEAFF.

The count of this clonotype is one. One junction end disagrees with the germline gene, perhaps due to a read error. The chain recombines TRBV19 with TRBJ1-1, with a weak D call TRBD1 (5 bases). In germline, CDR1 is LNHDA, CDR2 SQIVND (reference sequence). This CDR3 comprises 16 residues. The CDR3 region is CASGIGGAGRDTEAFF. The DNA for the CDR3 is TGTGCCAGTGGTATAGGAGGGGCCGGGAGAGACACTGAAGCTTTCTTT.

This clonotype was detected ten times or more. The chain has TRBV25-1 and TRBJ2-7; TRBD2 matches 12 bases. Germline assignment: CDR1 MGHDK and CDR2 SYGVNS. J lost 5 bases, V lost 4 bases, and 9 bases had no gene match. The CDR3 has 16 residues. The CDR3 loop is CASSVGLAGNNNEQYF. In DNA form, the CDR3 reads TGTGCCAGCAGTGTTGGACTAGCGGGGAATAATAACGAGCAGTACTTC.

Of note for this clonotype: Given the absence of the conserved phenylalanine or tryptophan at the CDR3 end, a read error is likely. The chain couples TRBV19 to TRBJ1-5; possibly TRBD1 for D (6 bases). CDR1 is LNHDA and CDR2 is SQIVND in the germline V gene (reference sequence). V gave up 3 bases and J gave up 3 bases, with 12 bases separating them. The CDR3 has 15 amino acids. CDR3 bases: TGTGCCAGTAGTATGGCACAGGGCAACAATCAGCCCCAGCATCTT. Translated, it gives CASSMAQGNNQPQHL.

This clonotype was counted ten times or more. The gene calls are TRBV12-5 and TRBJ2-3, with TRBD1 as a possible D gene (5 bases). Trimming removed 0 bases from V and 2 bases from J, with 12 bases in between. CDR1 is LGHNT and CDR2 is FRNRAP in the germline V gene. The CDR3 contains 16 residues. CDR3 in amino acids: CASGLVRAGNTDTQYF. CDR3 nucleotide sequence: TGTGCTAGTGGTTTGGTCAGGGCCGGAAACACAGATACGCAGTATTTT.

This clonotype has ten or more counts. The J gene is TRBJ2-5, the V gene TRBV11-2; 8 bases are a match to TRBD2. Germline V gene sequence: CDR1 SGHAT, CDR2 FQNNGV. The CDR3 has 17 amino acids. V shed 5 bases, J shed 1 base, and the junction held 12 bases outside the gene matches. The CDR3 DNA follows: TGTGCCAGCAGCCCTAGGGTAGCGGGAACCCCCCAAGAGACCCAGTACTTC. Translating gives CASSPRVAGTPQETQYF. Full variable domain (outside the CDR3, taken from reference TRBV11-2 and TRBJ2-5): EAGVAQSPRYKIIEKRQSVAFWCNPISGHATLYWYQQILGQGPKLLIQFQNNGVVDDSQLPKDRFSAERLKGVDSTLKIQPAKLEDSAVYLCASSPRVAGTPQETQYFGPGTRLLVL.

This clonotype was detected ten times or more. V and J are TRBV18 and TRBJ1-4; tentative D call: TRBD1 (5 bases). The CDR3 contains 15 residues. The ends were cut back, 1 base at V and 1 base at J, with 7 bases in the middle. Germline assignment: CDR1 KGHSH and CDR2 LQKENI. CDR3 sequence: CASSPQTETNEKLFF. CDR3 DNA sequence: TGTGCCAGCTCACCACAGACAGAAACTAATGAAAAACTGTTTTTT.

This sequence joins TRBV27 and TRBJ1-3, with D unresolved. Trimming shortened V by 6 bases and J by 0 bases, and 24 bases separated the two germline ends. The germline V gene has CDR1 MNHEY and CDR2 SMNVEV (reference sequence). This CDR3 is built from 19 residues. CDR3 DNA sequence: TGTGCCAGCAGGGGGTCACCAGCTAAATCACTGAGCTCTGGAAACACCATATATTTT. Translated, it gives CASRGSPAKSLSSGNTIYF.

This clonotype showed up many times. The V gene is TRBV5-1, the J gene TRBJ2-7, with 7 bases identical to TRBD1. CDR1 SGHRS and CDR2 YFSETQ come from the germline V gene. V lost 3 bases, J lost 2 bases, and 5 bases stayed unmatched. The CDR3 is 14 amino acids. This chain's CDR3 is CASSYGQATYEQYF. CDR3 coding DNA: TGCGCCAGCAGCTACGGACAGGCCACCTACGAGCAGTACTTC.